One sample yielded the 27 T cell receptor beta chains listed below, sequenced in a study of blood T cell repertoires in COVID-19. The assay was immunoSEQ multiplex PCR, and TCRdb's table has in-frame clones only and misses some. This table has around 150,000 clones, about 80% appearing once. Sequenced: PBMCs or T cells enriched from blood (not recorded which). The source is a middle-aged man who had recovered from COVID-19.

The rearrangement joins TRBV5-1 to TRBJ2-7; D possibly matches TRBD1 or TRBD2 (6 bases each). Germline V lookup: CDR1 SGHRS, CDR2 YFSETQ. The CDR3 contains 16 residues. V was pared by 4 bases and J by 2 bases, with 19 bases between. DNA for the CDR3: TGCGCCAGCAGCCTGGAGGGGGATTTAGTTACCTACGAGCAGTACTTC. This gives the protein CASSLEGDLVTYEQYF.

The genes are TRBV18 and TRBJ2-7; 7 nucleotides align to TRBD1. The germline V gene has CDR1 KGHSH and CDR2 LQKENI. Trimming took 2 bases from V and 3 from J; bases not matched to a gene: 7. The CDR3 loop spans 15 amino acids. CDR3 residues: CASSPSRGSYYEQYF. In nucleotides, the CDR3 is TGTGCCAGCTCACCATCCAGGGGGAGCTACTACGAGCAGTACTTC.

CDR3 sequence reads: CATSRGASGGPSYEQYF. The CDR3 DNA follows: TGTGCCACCAGCAGAGGGGCTAGCGGGGGGCCGAGCTACGAGCAGTACTTC. The V gene is TRBV15, the J gene TRBJ2-7, with 11 bases fitting TRBD2. Germline values: CDR1 LNHNV, CDR2 YYDKDF (reference sequence). Germline trimming cut 1 base from V and 3 bases from J; bases unmatched to any gene: 8. The CDR3 is made up of 17 amino acids.

This chain joins TRBV19 and TRBJ1-4; possible D gene TRBD1, 5 bases. Germline V gives CDR1 LNHDA, CDR2 SQIVND (reference sequence). V shed 1 base and J shed 0 bases, with 12 bases lying between them. The CDR3 has 17 residues. CDR3 protein: CASSIVAGLSTNEKLFF. The CDR3 DNA is TGTGCCAGTAGTATAGTGGCAGGGCTCTCAACTAATGAAAAACTGTTTTTT. Supplemented by reference TRBV19 and TRBJ1-4, the full variable domain reads DGGITQSPKYLFRKEGQNVTLSCEQNLNHDAMYWYRQDPGQGLRLIYYSQIVNDFQKGDIAEGYSVSREKKESFPLTVTSAQKNPTAFYLCASSIVAGLSTNEKLFFGSGTQLSVL.

The V call is TRBV5-1, the J call TRBJ1-4; a weak D match, TRBD1 (5 bases). The germline CDR1 and CDR2 sequences are SGHRS and YFSETQ. The CDR3 extends over 15 amino acids. V lost 1 base to trimming and J lost 3 bases, with 10 bases between them. CDR3 in DNA: TGCGCCAGCAGCTTGCAGGGTACAGCTAATGAAAAACTGTTTTTT. Residues: CASSLQGTANEKLFF.

CDR3 nucleotide sequence: TGTGCCAGCAGTTCCCGTAACTATGGCTACACCTTC. The encoded protein is CASSSRNYGYTF. This rearrangement joins TRBV3-1 (or the pseudogene TRBV3-2) to TRBJ1-2; no clear D. This CDR3 is built from 12 residues. The V and J ends lost 6 bases and 1 base respectively, with 6 bases between them. Germline CDR1 and CDR2: LGHDT and YNNKEL (reference sequence).

In nucleotides, the CDR3 is TGTGCCAGCAGCTCCGCCCCCGACGGGGGCTACACCTTC. It yields the protein CASSSAPDGGYTF. V and J are TRBV5-6 and TRBJ1-2, with D uncertain. The germline V gene encodes CDR1 SGHDT and CDR2 YYEEEE. Trimming left V 3 bases short and J 8 bases short, with 14 bases between. CDR3 length: 13 amino acids. Full variable domain (missing parts from reference TRBV5-6 and TRBJ1-2): DAGVTQSPTHLIKTRGQQVTLRCSPKSGHDTVSWYQQALGQGPQFIFQYYEEEERQRGNFPDRFSGHQFPNYSSELNVNALLLGDSALYLCASSSAPDGGYTFGSGTRLTVV.

V and J are TRBV6-5 and TRBJ1-5; no firm D call. V was shortened by 4 bases and J by 7 bases, with 17 bases between the two germline ends. Germline lookup yields CDR1 MNHEY and CDR2 SVGAGI. The CDR3 loop spans 15 amino acids. The CDR3 is CASSSLTAQRQPQHF. As DNA, the CDR3 is TGTGCCAGCAGTTCACTAACCGCCCAGAGGCAGCCCCAGCATTTT.

The chain has TRBV7-3 and TRBJ2-7; 7 bases are shared with TRBD1. Germline CDR1 is SGHTA and CDR2 is FQGTGA. With V trimmed by 4 bases and J by 0 bases, 0 bases remained unmatched. This CDR3 has 13 residues. In DNA form, the CDR3 reads TGTGCCAGCAGCTCAGGGGGCTCCTACGAGCAGTACTTC. Its protein is CASSSGGSYEQYF.

V and J are TRBV18 and TRBJ2-5, with D possibly being TRBD2 (6 bases). Trimming pared 1 base from V and 3 bases from J, leaving 15 bases between. CDR3 length: 16 amino acids. Germline V gene sequence: CDR1 KGHSH, CDR2 LQKENI. In DNA form, the CDR3 reads TGTGCCAGCTCACCACTCCGGGACTTTCGAAAAGAGACCCAGTACTTC. Translated, it gives CASSPLRDFRKETQYF.

The sample holds a few counts of this clone. This chain uses TRBV6-1 with TRBJ1-6, with D possibly being TRBD1 (5 bases). V was pared by 0 bases and J by 5 bases, with 11 bases between. Germline V gives CDR1 MNHNS, CDR2 SASEGT. CDR3 length: 16 residues. The CDR3 is CASSEAETVHNSPLHF. CDR3 DNA: TGTGCCAGCAGTGAAGCGGAGACAGTCCATAATTCACCCCTCCACTTT.

V and J are TRBV29-1 and TRBJ2-5, with 10 bases matching TRBD1. CDR1 SQVTM and CDR2 ANQGSEA come from the germline V gene. This CDR3 region has 13 residues. The trim removed 6 bases at V and 5 bases at J, leaving 6 bases unmatched. This CDR3 is CSVNRGQGETQYF. DNA of the CDR3: TGCAGCGTCAATAGGGGACAGGGGGAGACCCAGTACTTC.

The chain carries TRBV7-9 and TRBJ2-1; D is perhaps TRBD1 (7 bases). Germline CDR1 and CDR2: SEHNR and FQNEAQ (reference sequence). The V end was cut by 5 bases, the J end by 7 bases, with 15 bases between. CDR3 length: 14 amino acids. The CDR3 here is CASSREQGRNEQFF. DNA of the CDR3: TGTGCCAGCAGCCGAGAACAGGGGAGGAATGAGCAGTTCTTC.

CDR3 in DNA: TGTGCCACCCAGGCAGGGGAAAATCAGCCCCAGCATTTT. Its protein is CATQAGENQPQHF. This chain joins TRBV10-3 and TRBJ1-5, with a possible D match to TRBD1 (6 bases). There are 13 residues in the CDR3. The germline V and J ends were trimmed by 10 bases and 4 bases, with 14 bases remaining between them. Germline V lookup: CDR1 ENHRY, CDR2 SYGVKD.

V is TRBV15 and J is TRBJ1-1; D possibly corresponds to TRBD1 (6 bases). The V gene lost 2 bases and the J gene lost 1 base, with 17 bases spanning the gap. The CDR3 consists of 17 residues. Germline lookup yields CDR1 LNHNV and CDR2 YYDKDF (reference sequence). The CDR3 protein is CATSRNRAQRSNTEAFF. The DNA of the CDR3 is TGTGCCACCAGCAGAAACAGGGCCCAACGATCGAACACTGAAGCTTTCTTT.

The gene calls are TRBV11-2 and TRBJ2-3; 7 nucleotides align to TRBD1. Germline V gene data show CDR1 as SGHAT and CDR2 as FQNNGV. Unmatched junction bases numbered 2, after V lost 1 base and J lost 4 bases. The CDR3 extends over 14 amino acids. The CDR3 is CASSLVQGADTQYF. In nucleotides, the CDR3 is TGTGCCAGCAGCTTAGTCCAGGGGGCAGATACGCAGTATTTT.

The chain is built from TRBV7-2 and TRBJ1-2; 7 bases are shared with TRBD1. Germline V CDR1 and CDR2: SGHTA, FQGNSA. V was clipped by 1 base and J by 7 bases; unmatched bases: 3. The CDR3 runs to 13 residues. CDR3 in DNA: TGTGCCAGCAGCTTAGACAGGGGTCCTGGCTACACCTTC. The encoded protein is CASSLDRGPGYTF.

This chain uses TRBV7-9 with TRBJ1-2; 10 bases match TRBD1. The germline V gene has CDR1 SEHNR and CDR2 FQNEAQ (reference sequence). This CDR3 comprises 16 residues. V lost 3 bases, J lost 0 bases, and 4 bases stayed unmatched. CDR3 nucleotide sequence: TGTGCCAGCAGCTTGGGACAGGGGATTTCTAACTATGGCTACACCTTC. Its translation: CASSLGQGISNYGYTF. Together with reference TRBV7-9 and TRBJ1-2, the CDR3 gives the full variable domain: DTGVSQNPRHKITKRGQNVTFRCDPISEHNRLYWYRQTLGQGPEFLTYFQNEAQLEKSRLLSDRFSAERPKGSFSTLEIQRTEQGDSAMYLCASSLGQGISNYGYTFGSGTRLTVV.

The chain links TRBV2 to TRBJ1-2; 9 bases agree with TRBD1. The trim removed 7 bases at V and 5 bases at J, leaving 5 bases unmatched. Germline V gene lookup returns CDR1 SNHLY and CDR2 FYNNEI. This CDR3 is built from 13 residues. The CDR3 sequence is CASTGQGIYGYTF. The CDR3 nucleotides are TGTGCCAGCACGGGACAGGGAATATATGGCTACACCTTC.

This clone was counted a few times. J is TRBJ1-5 and V is TRBV28, with 8 bases that match TRBD1. The V gene's germline CDR1 is MDHEN and CDR2 SYDVKM. CDR3 length: 15 residues. V lost 3 bases to trimming and J lost 1 base; unmatched junction nucleotides: 2. This CDR3 is CASSLAGGSNQPQHF. CDR3 bases: TGTGCCAGCAGTTTGGCAGGGGGCAGCAATCAGCCCCAGCATTTT. The full variable domain, its missing parts supplied by reference TRBV28 and TRBJ1-5, is DVKVTQSSRYLVKRTGEKVFLECVQDMDHENMFWYRQDPGLGLRLIYFSYDVKMKEKGDIPEGYSVSREKKERFSLILESASTNQTSMYLCASSLAGGSNQPQHFGDGTRLSIL.

V and J are TRBV4-1 and TRBJ1-1; 10 nucleotides match TRBD1. V shed 3 bases, J shed 4 bases, and the junction held 5 bases outside the gene matches. Germline assignment: CDR1 MGHRA and CDR2 YSYEKL. There are 15 residues in the CDR3. CDR3 sequence reads: CASSHQGQGSTEAFF. The CDR3 bases are TGCGCCAGCAGCCATCAGGGACAGGGGAGCACTGAAGCTTTCTTT.

J is TRBJ2-7 and V is TRBV27, with unresolved D. There are 13 residues in the CDR3. V was pared by 5 bases and J by 3 bases, with 11 bases between. Germline V lookup: CDR1 MNHEY, CDR2 SMNVEV (reference sequence). The CDR3 protein is CASSPRHGYEQYF. Written as DNA, the CDR3 is TGTGCCAGCAGTCCCCGACACGGCTACGAGCAGTACTTC.

The chain joins TRBV4-1 to TRBJ1-6, with D perhaps TRBD1 (6 bases). This CDR3 spans 17 amino acids. Between the trimmed V and J ends, which lost 0 bases and 3 bases, there was a span of 12 bases. Germline CDR1 is MGHRA and CDR2 is YSYEKL. The CDR3 bases are TGCGCCAGCAGCCAAGAGGGGGGGGCTGGCTATAATTCACCCCTCCACTTT. Translation gives CASSQEGGAGYNSPLHF.

This rearrangement joins TRBV15 to TRBJ1-5; weak D call: TRBD1 (5 bases). This CDR3 has 13 amino acids. From germline, CDR1 is LNHNV and CDR2 YYDKDF (reference sequence). Deletions cut 5 bases from V and 7 bases from J, with 12 bases between. Here the CDR3 DNA reads TGTGCCACCAGCTCGTCGCGGGGGCAGCCCCAGCATTTT. This codes for CATSSSRGQPQHF. Filled out from reference TRBV15 and TRBJ1-5, the complete variable domain reads DAMVIQNPRYQVTQFGKPVTLSCSQTLNHNVMYWYQQKSSQAPKLLFHYYDKDFNNEADTPDNFQSRRPNTSFCFLDIRSPGLGDTAMYLCATSSSRGQPQHFGDGTRLSIL.

The V call is TRBV5-1, the J call TRBJ2-2; 7 bases are shared with TRBD2. J was trimmed by 9 bases and V by 2 bases; bases with no gene match: 19. Germline lookup yields CDR1 SGHRS and CDR2 YFSETQ. The CDR3 is 18 amino acids. The CDR3 reads CASSFQPPVRGGDRELFF. The CDR3 DNA is TGCGCCAGCAGCTTCCAACCCCCTGTGCGCGGGGGTGATAGGGAGCTGTTTTTT.

The gene calls are TRBV28 and TRBJ1-2; D possibly corresponds to TRBD1 (5 bases). CDR1 and CDR2 from the germline V gene are MDHEN and SYDVKM. The CDR3 has 12 amino acids. Trimming took 1 base from V and 14 from J, leaving 14 bases between them. The chain's CDR3 is CASSLYPGVETF. The CDR3 DNA reads TGTGCCAGCAGTTTATACCCGGGGGTCGAGACCTTC.

This clone was seen a single time. This rearrangement joins TRBV7-2 to TRBJ1-6, with 7 bases fitting TRBD1. Germline-derived CDR1 and CDR2 are SGHTA and FQGNSA. The trim removed 1 base at V and 5 bases at J, leaving 5 bases unmatched. The length of the CDR3 is 16 residues. DNA of the CDR3: TGTGCCAGCAGCTTAGGATTGGGGACAGATAATTCACCCCTCCACTTT. It codes for CASSLGLGTDNSPLHF. The full variable domain, completed using reference TRBV7-2 and TRBJ1-6, is GAGVSQSPSNKVTEKGKDVELRCDPISGHTALYWYRQSLGQGLEFLIYFQGNSAPDKSGLPSDRFSAERTGGSVSTLTIQRTQQEDSAVYLCASSLGLGTDNSPLHFGNGTRLTVT.